This TCR beta chain was observed in a study of low-dose radiotherapy and immunotherapy resistance in tumors. Across the study: The study delivered 0.5 Gy per fraction every 2 weeks to Cohort 1, totaling 6.5 Gy. Intravenous administration to patients comprised nivolumab at 240 mg every two weeks and ipilimumab at 1 mg/kg every six weeks. A dose of 300 mg of oral aspirin was taken by patients daily for four cycles from cycle 1 day 1.

There are many counts of this clonotype. Time point given: after trial treatment. As to treatment: LDRT plus nivolumab, ipilimumab, low-dose cyclophosphamide and aspirin (RACIN trial). Treatment of the donors consisted of nivolumab and ipilimumab (plus aspirin, low-dose cyclophosphamide and low-dose radiotherapy). V lost 5 bases and J 4 bases, leaving 5 bases between the germline ends. This CDR3 has 12 residues. CDR1 and CDR2 (germline): MDHEN, SYDVKM. With TRAV- and TRBV-specific primers, first-strand cDNA was made, covering the alpha and beta chains. TCRs were put through roughly 19 PCR cycles of amplification with Phusion. A constant-region primer and the V-primer adapter served as the primer pair. TCRdb reprocessed the reads via MiXCR and lists one record per CDR3 protein. The sample contains under 75,000 distinct CDR3 sequences, roughly 23% of which appear only once.

This clonotype originated in a male donor with prostate cancer. Sequencing used PBMCs, obtained after low-dose radiotherapy plus immunotherapy. The rearrangement uses TRBV28 and TRBJ2-2, with D unresolved. CDR3 residues: CASSTPTGELFF. For the CDR3, the DNA is TGTGCCAGCAGTACCCCCACCGGGGAGCTGTTTTTT.